Listed below are T cell receptor beta chains from one sample, sequenced in a study of CD8 T cells in ankylosing spondylitis. TCRdb re-called the 5' RACE reads with MiXCR, one entry per CDR3 protein. The repertoire holds about 200,000 distinct CDR3 sequences, with approximately 7.4% as singletons. Material for sequencing was blood, either unsorted or a sorted T cell fraction (not recorded which). Source of these receptors: a male donor with ankylosing spondylitis. The conserved cysteine and the conserved F or W are not part of the CDR3 here. Each record gives: V gene, CDR3 protein.

TRBV27 ASSPLGGQRAYEQY
TRBV12-3/TRBV12-4 ANGEGWELF
TRBV20-1 SAIRGTDFNNEQF
TRBV7-2 ASSTQGTLQETQY
TRBV29-1 SVEIQGVISSGANVLT
TRBV7-9 AGGQGHEQF
TRBV30 AWSRRHEQY
TRBV29-1 SAGRGEAF
TRBV6-2/TRBV6-3 ASSFPGLPHYEQY
TRBV12-3/TRBV12-4 ASSFPAGGDEKLF
TRBV6-1 ASRGRDRMNTEAF
TRBV7-9 ASSLTSSYEQY
TRBV4-1 ASSQVEGVYEQF
TRBV19 ASSIGGYSYNEQF
TRBV4-1 ASSQVRGPNTEAF
TRBV5-4 ASSLRPDLFTGELF
TRBV30 AWSPGVSYEQY
TRBV4-3 ASGFSGTEAF
TRBV20-1 SALSGNSYEQY
TRBV28 ASSLAGAGETQY
TRBV5-1 ASSLGDPEQF
TRBV27 ASSLVLAGGEQY
TRBV7-2 ASSSLNRVGANIQY
TRBV19 ASSILLRGAYEQY
TRBV12-3/TRBV12-4 ASSPDGNYNEQF
TRBV24-1 ATSDPDRDEQY
TRBV9 ASSVPPAGGADTQY
TRBV20-1 SARAGQGAEAF
TRBV6-2/TRBV6-3 ASSYRTVKNGYT
TRBV3-1 ASSPYPPGQTSYEQY
TRBV7-9 ASRRGGSSYNEQF
TRBV4-3 ASSQDLGYSNSPLH
TRBV5-1 ASSLTRREKF
TRBV4-3 ASSQAGRALVRNEQF
TRBV4-1 ASSQGRGGESSGNTIY
TRBV20-1 SARDPGQNTEAF
TRBV20-1 SARDKEASYEQY
TRBV7-2 ASSLRGRGSNEKLF
TRBV29-1 SARAGWENYGYT
TRBV20-1 SARSDSYYEQY
TRBV20-1 SARVPMGANVLT
TRBV10-3 ATLHQETYEQY